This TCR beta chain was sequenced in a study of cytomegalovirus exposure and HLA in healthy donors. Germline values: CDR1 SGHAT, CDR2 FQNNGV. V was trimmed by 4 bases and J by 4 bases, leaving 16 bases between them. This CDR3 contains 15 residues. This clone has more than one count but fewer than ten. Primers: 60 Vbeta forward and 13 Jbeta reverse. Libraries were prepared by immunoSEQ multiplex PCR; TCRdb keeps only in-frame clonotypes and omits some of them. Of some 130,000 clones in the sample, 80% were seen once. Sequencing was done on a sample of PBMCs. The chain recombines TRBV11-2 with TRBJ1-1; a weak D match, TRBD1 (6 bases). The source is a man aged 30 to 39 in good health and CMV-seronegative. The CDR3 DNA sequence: TGTGCCAGCAGCTCCTTTCAGGGGCGAAGCACTGAAGCTTTCTTT. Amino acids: CASSSFQGRSTEAFF.